The entry below describes one TCR beta chain. Its antigen remains unidentified. This record belongs to a study of CD8+ T cells in alopecia areata. Overall study results and limits: Normal-skin resident alphabeta T cells also appear among scalp sample sequences. Against the mouse data, patients shared TCRs less clearly, possibly for HLA reasons.

RNA was extracted and reverse transcribed into cDNA as the sequencing template. TCRdb's table, derived via immunoSEQ multiplex PCR, lists solely in-frame clones and lacks some. The sample carries 100,000 to 150,000 clones, 45% to 50% recorded once. Specimens obtained from alopecia areata patients comprised lesional scalp punch biopsies and peripheral blood. PBMCs provided sorted CD4+ and CD8+ T cells. The CDR3 contains 13 residues. Germline CDR1 is SQVTM and CDR2 is ANQGSEA. The V end lost 4 bases, the J end lost 4 bases, and 13 bases lay between the germline ends. This clonotype originated in a human donor with alopecia areata. The V call is TRBV29-1, the J call TRBJ1-2; D gene ambiguous. The sequenced material came from NKG2D-low CD8+ T cells sorted from blood. CDR3 nucleotides: TGCAGCGTTGCTTCCAGGCAGACCTATGGCTACACCTTC. Its translation: CSVASRQTYGYTF.